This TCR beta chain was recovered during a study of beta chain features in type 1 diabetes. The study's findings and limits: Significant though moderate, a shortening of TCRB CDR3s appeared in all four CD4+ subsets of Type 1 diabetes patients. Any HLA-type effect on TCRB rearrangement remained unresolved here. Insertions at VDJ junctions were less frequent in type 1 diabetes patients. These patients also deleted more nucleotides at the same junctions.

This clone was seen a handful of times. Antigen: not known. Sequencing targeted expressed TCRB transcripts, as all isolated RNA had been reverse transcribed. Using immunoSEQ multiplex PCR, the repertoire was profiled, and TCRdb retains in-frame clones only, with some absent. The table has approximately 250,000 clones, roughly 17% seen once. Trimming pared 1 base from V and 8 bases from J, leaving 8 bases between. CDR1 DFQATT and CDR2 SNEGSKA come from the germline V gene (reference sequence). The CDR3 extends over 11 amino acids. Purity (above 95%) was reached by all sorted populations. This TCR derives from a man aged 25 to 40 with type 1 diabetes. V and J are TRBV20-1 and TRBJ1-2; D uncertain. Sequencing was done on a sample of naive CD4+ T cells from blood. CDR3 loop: CSARVPRGYTF. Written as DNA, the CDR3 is TGCAGTGCTAGAGTCCCCCGGGGCTACACCTTC.